This T cell receptor beta chain derives from a study of OX40 agonist ivuxolimab in advanced cancers. Study-level background: The study treated patients with ivuxolimab, an agonistic anti-OX40 (CD134) antibody.

Germline assignment: CDR1 MNHNY and CDR2 SVGAGI (reference sequence). Between the trimmed V and J ends, which lost 7 bases and 2 bases, there was a span of 5 bases. This CDR3 is 12 amino acids long. This clone was observed once. Autoimmune disease history or systemic immunosuppression was exclusionary. Assay used: immunoSEQ multiplex PCR; TCRdb lists only in-frame clones, some missing. This table holds roughly 140,000 clones, roughly 94% found once. The TCR comes from an adult with an advanced solid tumor such as melanoma, head and neck, liver or kidney cancer. V usage is TRBV6-6 and J usage is TRBJ2-2; D gene unclear. The sample was CD4+ or CD8+ T cells sorted from blood, taken in a trial of the OX40 agonist ivuxolimab. CDR3 DNA: TGTGCCAGCAAGACAAACACCGGGGAGCTGTTTTTT. Encoded protein: CASKTNTGELFF.